This T cell receptor beta chain was sequenced in a study of sequential checkpoint blockade in melanoma (dated by TCRdb to between 2017 and 2020). About the study as a whole: In a 1:1 randomization, patients received either first-line nivolumab then ipilimumab (arm A) or ipilimumab then nivolumab (arm B). TCRbeta immunosequencing was performed on DNA from 75 to 95 pretreatment melanoma tumor samples. For twenty-two patients, matched tumor biopsies were taken both before treatment and at week 13, after single-agent nivolumab (arm A) or ipilimumab (arm B). The same lesion was the source of 75% to 90% of the matched pre- and post-treatment tumor biopsy pairs. Maintenance nivolumab was given following each of the two trial sequences. Overall study outcomes, separate from this receptor: Tumor T-cell fraction and clonality correlated with PD-L1 staining and CD8+ T-cell counts but not with mutational load. In the nivolumab-first arm (arm A), pretreatment tumor TIL clonality was associated with response (P = .04). Validation of the response-prediction model combining TCR metrics and mutation burden is needed in larger, independent patient cohorts. Small sample sizes and reduced statistical power limited the within-arm analyses of tumor T-cell fraction. Patients with increases in tumor T-cell fraction and clonality by week 13 were approximately 30 times more likely to achieve clinical benefit.

On this clone: Its antigen target is currently unknown. No base quality values were provided; no much bigger clone lies one nucleotide off.

This specimen's treatment or condition label, interpreted: randomized to nivolumab then ipilimumab (arm A) or the reverse (arm B). Prior DNA-damaging chemotherapy had not been received by any trial patient. Samples came from patients with melanoma in CheckMate 064, a randomized, open-label phase II trial of sequential checkpoint blockade. Genomic DNA from formalin-fixed paraffin-embedded (FFPE) tissue samples was used for tumor TCR sequencing. TCRbeta CDR3 regions were immunosequenced from genomic DNA with the immunoSEQ Assay. Before high-throughput sequencing, genomic DNA was amplified using bias-controlled multiplex PCR. In the original analysis: To quantify the absolute abundance of each unique TCRbeta CDR3 region, the sequences were collapsed and filtered. Clonality, defined as 1 minus Pielou's evenness, was calculated using only productive rearrangements. Tumor T-cell fraction was computed by normalizing TCRbeta template counts to usable DNA, estimated from several housekeeping genes. A previously published method was used to identify clones whose frequencies were significantly greater in on-treatment samples than in baseline samples. The clones in this table, taken by TCRdb from immuneACCESS, are in-frame only. Not every clone is retained; where verified, under half of the shortfall comes from an unresolved V gene, and the cause of the rest is unknown. That table furnishes V, J and clone size, whereas the DNA furnished D and trimming. The sample table holds some 22,000 clones, of which around 30% were seen once. Of the sample, over 5.5% falls within the top ten clones.

Source: tumor tissue (inferred from file names), taken from a patient given nivolumab and ipilimumab in sequence. The receptor comes from a human donor with melanoma.

The CDR3 is CASSPLPQLVRNEKLFF. The nucleotide sequence reads TGCGCCAGCAGCCCCCTCCCCCAGCTTGTACGAAATGAAAAACTGTTTTTT. This receptor chain uses TRBV4-1 and TRBJ1-4; confidence is insufficient to name the D gene. The trim is 4 bases for V and 5 bases for J, with a gap of 20 bases between the germline ends. From the cysteine through the phenylalanine, the CDR3 covers 17 amino acids. Left in the record is the CDR3 DNA by itself, 51 bases read in frame from the first base. As encoded in the germline V gene, CDR1 is MGHRA while CDR2 is YSYEKL.